Listed here are 16 T cell receptor beta chains from one sample, sequenced in a study of beta chain features in type 1 diabetes. Expressed TCRB transcripts were sequenced because the isolated RNA had all been reverse transcribed beforehand. Method: immunoSEQ multiplex PCR; TCRdb's copy keeps in-frame clones and lacks some. The sample lists 300,000 to 400,000 clones, around 10% occurring once. Notes on the study in general: TCRB CDR3s from Type 1 diabetes patients were moderately but significantly shorter in all four CD4+ subsets.

Which antigens these TCRs recognize remains unknown. The sequenced material came from central memory CD4+ T cells from blood. The receptors originated from a man aged 25-40 years with type 1 diabetes.

This clone was seen many times. The V and J genes are TRBV7-9 and TRBJ2-1, with 14 bases lining up with TRBD2. With 4 bases clipped from V and 1 base from J, the junction kept 9 bases outside the gene matches. The germline V gene encodes CDR1 SEHNR and CDR2 FQNEAQ (reference sequence). CDR3 length equals 19 residues. CDR3 protein: CASSSTSGRARGSYNEQFF. DNA of the CDR3: TGTGCCAGCAGCTCGACTAGCGGGAGGGCCCGGGGGTCCTACAATGAGCAGTTCTTC.

The V call is TRBV5-1, the J call TRBJ1-5, with D tentatively TRBD1 (5 bases). Germline CDR1 is SGHRS and CDR2 is YFSETQ. CDR3 length equals 15 residues. The germline V and J ends were trimmed by 4 bases and 7 bases, with 18 bases remaining between them. The chain's CDR3 is CASSLTEGPGQPQHF. The CDR3 nucleotides are TGCGCCAGCAGCCTTACGGAGGGGCCCGGACAGCCCCAGCATTTT.

This clone was observed a handful of times. This chain joins TRBV27 and TRBJ2-7, with D possibly being TRBD1 or TRBD2 (6 bases each). Deletions cut 6 bases from V and 5 bases from J, with 17 bases between. The germline gives CDR1 MNHEY, CDR2 SMNVEV (reference sequence). The CDR3 is 14 amino acids. The CDR3 DNA is TGTGCCAGCAGATTAGAGGGGGGAATTAACGAGCAGTACTTC. Encoded protein: CASRLEGGINEQYF.

This clone occurred a few times. The chain combines TRBV9 with TRBJ2-7, with TRBD1 identical over 7 bases. The CDR3 sequence is 16 residues long. Unmatched junction bases numbered 10, after V lost 3 bases and J lost 1 base. Germline CDR1 and CDR2: SGDLS and YYNGEE. CDR3 region: CASSAFGTADSYEQYF. The CDR3 bases are TGTGCCAGCAGCGCCTTCGGGACAGCCGATTCCTACGAGCAGTACTTC.

Only a few counts were recorded for this clone. The chain uses TRBV28 and TRBJ2-7; perhaps TRBD2 as D (5 bases). Germline V gives CDR1 MDHEN, CDR2 SYDVKM. Trimming pared 6 bases from V and 7 bases from J, leaving 10 bases between. CDR3 size: 11 residues. Here the CDR3 DNA reads TGTGCCAGCAGCCTCCGAGGGGAGCAGTACTTC. Protein: CASSLRGEQYF.

The chain carries TRBV20-1 and TRBJ2-5; D unclear. Germline CDR1 is DFQATT and CDR2 is SNEGSKA (reference sequence). The CDR3 consists of 11 residues. The V and J ends lost 2 bases and 5 bases respectively, with 6 bases between them. The CDR3 DNA reads as TGCAGTGCTAGAAACTTGGAGACCCAGTACTTC. Its protein is CSARNLETQYF.

On this clone: Sequence at one end of the junction differs from germline and may be a read error. Other nucleotide sequences in the sample specify the same CDR3. The genes are TRBV5-6 and TRBJ2-1; D gene unclear. Germline CDR1 is SGHDT and CDR2 is YYEEEE. The CDR3 consists of 13 residues. Written as DNA, the CDR3 is TGCGCCAGCAGCTTGGCCGGGCCCAATGAGCAGTTCTTC. As protein: CASSLAGPNEQFF.

This clone has just a few counts. The chain combines TRBV18 with TRBJ2-3; possible D gene TRBD1, 5 bases. From germline, CDR1 is KGHSH and CDR2 LQKENI. The CDR3 loop spans 15 amino acids. The V and J ends lost 0 bases and 3 bases respectively, with 10 bases between them. In DNA, the CDR3 is TGTGCCAGCTCACCACCGGTGCAGGGAACAGATACGCAGTATTTT. This gives the protein CASSPPVQGTDTQYF.

This clone has more than one count but fewer than ten. The chain is built from TRBV7-2 and TRBJ2-7, with TRBD1 matching 8 bases. The V segment lost 3 bases and the J segment 5 bases; nucleotides outside the gene matches: 6. This CDR3 region has 14 residues. Germline CDR1 and CDR2: SGHTA and FQGNSA. The CDR3, as DNA: TGTGCCAGCAGCTTCTTTACACAGGGGGACGAGCAGTACTTC. Translating gives CASSFFTQGDEQYF.

This clone was observed a handful of times. V is TRBV5-1 and J is TRBJ1-3, with unresolved D. V lost 6 bases to trimming and J lost 0 bases, with 7 bases between them. The V gene's germline CDR1 is SGHRS and CDR2 YFSETQ. The CDR3 length is 13 residues. This chain's CDR3 is CASKEDSGNTIYF. CDR3 DNA: TGCGCCAGCAAGGAGGACTCTGGAAACACCATATATTTT.

In this sample, this clone turned up a few times. The rearrangement uses TRBV29-1 and TRBJ2-3; no reliable D call. V was cut by 4 bases and J by 0 bases, with 8 bases left in between. Looked up from germline, CDR1 is SQVTM and CDR2 is ANQGSEA. The CDR3 has 13 amino acids. The CDR3 here is CSVGASSTDTQYF. The CDR3 DNA follows: TGCAGCGTTGGCGCATCTAGCACAGATACGCAGTATTTT.

This clone was observed a handful of times. The chain is built from TRBV7-9 and TRBJ2-7, with TRBD2 matching over 14 bases. Germline values: CDR1 SEHNR, CDR2 FQNEAQ (reference sequence). The CDR3 runs 16 residues. Losses at the gene ends were 5 bases for V and 3 bases for J; bases not matched to a gene: 6. CDR3 sequence reads: CASSPGTSGGNYEQYF. DNA of the CDR3: TGTGCCAGCAGCCCGGGGACTAGCGGGGGAAACTACGAGCAGTACTTC.

The V gene is TRBV7-6, the J gene TRBJ1-4; D is unresolved. Looked up from germline, CDR1 is SGHVS and CDR2 is FNYEAQ. Trimming pared 1 base from V and 3 bases from J, leaving 12 bases between. This CDR3 region has 16 residues. The CDR3 DNA sequence: TGTGCCAGCAGCTTAGAAGGAGAGCTTCCTAATGAAAAACTGTTTTTT. It yields the protein CASSLEGELPNEKLFF.

This clone has more than one count but fewer than ten. The rearrangement joins TRBV5-1 to TRBJ2-7, with TRBD1 identical over 7 bases. Germline CDR1 SGHRS, CDR2 YFSETQ. This CDR3 has 15 residues. J was trimmed by 2 bases and V by 4 bases; bases with no gene match: 9. The DNA for the CDR3 is TGCGCCAGCAGCGAGAATCAACAGGGGACCTACGAGCAGTACTTC. Protein product: CASSENQQGTYEQYF. Together with reference TRBV5-1 and TRBJ2-7, the CDR3 gives the full variable domain: KAGVTQTPRYLIKTRGQQVTLSCSPISGHRSVSWYQQTPGQGLQFLFEYFSETQRNKGNFPGRFSGRQFSNSRSEMNVSTLELGDSALYLCASSENQQGTYEQYFGPGTRLTVT.

This clone was counted ten times or more. The chain joins TRBV7-2 to TRBJ2-3; tentative D call: TRBD2 (5 bases). The length of the CDR3 is 17 residues. The V gene lost 3 bases and the J gene lost 8 bases, with 24 bases spanning the gap. CDR1 is SGHTA, CDR2 FQGNSA, per germline. CDR3 nucleotide sequence: TGTGCCAGCAGCTTCGGTTTCCCCGGGATTGGGCTTGGTACGCAGTATTTT. This translates into CASSFGFPGIGLGTQYF.

This clone was picked up many times. The CDR3, as DNA: TGTGCCATCAGTGAGTCGGGACAGGAGCTCACAGATACGCAGTATTTT. It encodes CAISESGQELTDTQYF. The chain recombines TRBV10-3 with TRBJ2-3; 8 bases agree with TRBD1. From germline, CDR1 is ENHRY and CDR2 SYGVKD. The V and J ends lost 0 bases and 2 bases, in that order; junction bases with no gene match: 4. This CDR3 has 16 residues.